This T cell receptor (beta chain) was obtained from a study of beta chain features in type 1 diabetes. By way of CD45RO/CCR7/CD25/CD127/CD95/CD27, the CD4+ regulatory, stem cell-like memory, central memory and naive cells were sorted. Findings of the study overall: A possible short-template PCR bias applies equally to patients and controls. Sampled from patients, naive, central memory and Treg TCRB repertoires appeared more similar than those sampled from healthy donors. TCRB CDR3s were moderately but significantly shorter in Type 1 diabetes patients in all four CD4+ subsets.

The CDR3 loop spans 15 amino acids. CDR1 is MNHNY, CDR2 SVGAGI, per germline (reference sequence). V was clipped by 7 bases and J by 0 bases; unmatched bases: 4. This clone has just a few counts. Its antigen is still unknown. The authors reverse transcribed all of the isolated RNA, so sequencing captured expressed TCRB transcripts. Naive, central memory and regulatory T cell samples produced a mean of roughly 3.9 million reads. Assay used: immunoSEQ multiplex PCR; TCRdb lists only in-frame clones, some missing. The repertoire includes about 160,000 clones, 7.5% to 9.5% of them detected once, and 0.54% sits in the top ten.

The TCR comes from a young woman with type 1 diabetes. The V call is TRBV6-6, the J call TRBJ2-2; 8 bases fit TRBD1. The specimen was central memory CD4+ T cells from blood. Here the CDR3 DNA reads TGTGCCAGCACCCTGGGACAGGCGAACACCGGGGAGCTGTTTTTT. Amino acid sequence: CASTLGQANTGELFF.